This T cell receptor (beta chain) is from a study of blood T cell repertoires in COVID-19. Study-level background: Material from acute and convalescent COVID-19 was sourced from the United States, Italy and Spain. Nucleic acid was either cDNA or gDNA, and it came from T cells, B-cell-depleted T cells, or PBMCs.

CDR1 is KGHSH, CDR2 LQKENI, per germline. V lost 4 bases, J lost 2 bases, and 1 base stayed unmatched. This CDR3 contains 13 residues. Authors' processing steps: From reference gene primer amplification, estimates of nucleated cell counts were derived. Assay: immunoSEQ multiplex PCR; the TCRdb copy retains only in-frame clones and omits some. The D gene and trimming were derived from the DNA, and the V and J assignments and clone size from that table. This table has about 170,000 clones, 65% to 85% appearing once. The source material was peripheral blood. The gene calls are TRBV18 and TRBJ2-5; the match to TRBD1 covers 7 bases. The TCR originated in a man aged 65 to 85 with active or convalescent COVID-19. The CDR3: CASSRDRQETQYF. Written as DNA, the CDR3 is TGTGCCAGCTCACGGGACAGACAAGAGACCCAGTACTTC.